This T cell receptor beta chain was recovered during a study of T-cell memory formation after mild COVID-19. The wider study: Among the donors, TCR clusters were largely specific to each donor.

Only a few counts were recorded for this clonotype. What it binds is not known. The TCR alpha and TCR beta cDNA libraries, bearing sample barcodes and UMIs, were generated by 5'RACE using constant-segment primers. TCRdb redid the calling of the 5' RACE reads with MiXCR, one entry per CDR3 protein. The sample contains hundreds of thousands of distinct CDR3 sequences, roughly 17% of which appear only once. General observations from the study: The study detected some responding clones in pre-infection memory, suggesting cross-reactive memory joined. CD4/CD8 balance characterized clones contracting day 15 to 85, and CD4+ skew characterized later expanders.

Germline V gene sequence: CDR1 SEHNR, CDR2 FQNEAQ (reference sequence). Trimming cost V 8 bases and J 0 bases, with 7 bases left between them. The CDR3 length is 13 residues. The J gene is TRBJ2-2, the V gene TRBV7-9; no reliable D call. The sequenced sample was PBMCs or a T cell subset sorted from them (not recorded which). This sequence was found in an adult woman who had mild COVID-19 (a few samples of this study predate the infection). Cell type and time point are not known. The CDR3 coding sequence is TGTGCCAGCCGGATCACGAACACCGGGGAGCTGTTTTTT. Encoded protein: CASRITNTGELFF.